A selection of T cell receptor beta chains follows, all from one sample in a study of blood T cells in healthy people across ages. TCRdb itself ran the 5' RACE reads through MiXCR, one entry per CDR3 protein. The sample lists around 850,000 distinct CDR3 sequences, roughly 34% occurring once. The sequenced sample consisted of blood. These receptors originate from a man aged 18 to 30 in good health. Both conserved end residues are part of each CDR3. The order of the fields is J gene, clone size, D gene, V gene, CDR3 DNA, CDR3 protein. The D gene is left open where the match is weak. Size is stated for part of the rows, as once, few or many counts, or as a class when the clone is expanded.

TRBJ2-2,-,-,TRBV12-3/TRBV12-4,TGTGCCAGCAGTTTACGGAACTCTCGGGGGGAGCTGTTTTTT,CASSLRNSRGELFF
TRBJ2-7,many,TRBD1,TRBV6-2/TRBV6-3,TGTGCCAGCAGCGGGACAGGCGCTAACTACGAGCAGTACTTC,CASSGTGANYEQYF
TRBJ2-5,-,TRBD1,TRBV7-9,TGTTCCAGCAGCTTATATGGGGGACAGGGTGAGACCCAGTACTTC,CSSSLYGGQGETQYF
TRBJ2-7,-,-,TRBV28,TGTGCCAGCAGAAAGTCGGCGGGGGAGCAGTACTTC,CASRKSAGEQYF
TRBJ2-1,-,-,TRBV6-5,TGTGCCAGCAGCCACACGGGGGTCCGCAATGAGCAGTTCTTC,CASSHTGVRNEQFF
TRBJ2-1,-,-,TRBV9,TGTGCCAGCAGCGCCAAGGGGACTCCCCACTACAATGAGCAGTTCTTC,CASSAKGTPHYNEQFF
TRBJ2-2,few,-,TRBV10-3,TGTGCCATCAGTGAAGGTCTAGTAGGATCCGGGGAGCTGTTTTTT,CAISEGLVGSGELFF
TRBJ1-5,-,-,TRBV4-3,TGCGCCAGCAGCCAAGATGTCCAGGGAGGACAGCCCCAGCATTTT,CASSQDVQGGQPQHF
TRBJ2-3,many,TRBD2,TRBV12-3/TRBV12-4,TGTGCCAGCAGCCTCTTCGGGGGGTGGACAGATACGCAGTATTTT,CASSLFGGWTDTQYF
TRBJ2-5,-,TRBD2,TRBV10-3,TGTGCCATCAGTCCCGGGATTAGACGGGAGGGGGAGACCCAGTACTTC,CAISPGIRREGETQYF
TRBJ2-2,-,TRBD2,TRBV10-3,TGTGCCGCTGCGGGGGATGGCACCGGGGAGCTGTTTTTT,CAAAGDGTGELFF
TRBJ1-5,many,-,TRBV12-3/TRBV12-4,TGTGCCAGCAGTTTCTCAGGGCCAAATCAGCCCCAGCATTTT,CASSFSGPNQPQHF
TRBJ2-7,many,-,TRBV7-2,TGTGCCAGCAGCCAAGGGGGCCCTAGGCGGGGGCAATACGAGCAGTACTTC,CASSQGGPRRGQYEQYF
TRBJ2-1,-,-,TRBV7-2,TGTGCCAGCAGCTCAGTTTACACGTCCTACAATGAGCAGTTCTTC,CASSSVYTSYNEQFF
TRBJ2-7,many,TRBD1,TRBV12-3/TRBV12-4,TGTGCCAGCAGTCCACAGACAGGGACGGTATACGAGCAGTACTTC,CASSPQTGTVYEQYF
TRBJ2-1,few,TRBD1,TRBV4-3,TGCGCCAGCAGCCAAGACAGGGGGTTACACAATGAGCAGTTCTTC,CASSQDRGLHNEQFF
TRBJ2-6,few,TRBD1,TRBV27,TGTGCCAGCAAGCATTGGACAGGGGCCTCTGGGGCCAACGTCCTGACTTTC,CASKHWTGASGANVLTF
TRBJ1-5,-,TRBD1,TRBV6-2/TRBV6-3,TGTGCCAGCAGCCGCCTCCGGACAGGGAGTAGCAATCAGCCCCAGCATTTT,CASSRLRTGSSNQPQHF
TRBJ2-5,-,TRBD1,TRBV27,TGTGCCAGCAGTTTATGGGACAGGCATGAGACCCAGTACTTC,CASSLWDRHETQYF
TRBJ2-3,few,TRBD2,TRBV6-2/TRBV6-3,TGTGCCAGCGATGCGGGGGGTAATACAGATACGCAGTATTTT,CASDAGGNTDTQYF
TRBJ2-7,once,TRBD2,TRBV3-1,TGTGCCAGCAGCCAGGGGATTATAGCGGGGGCGATTCAGTACTTC,CASSQGIIAGAIQYF
TRBJ2-7,-,TRBD2,TRBV7-2,TGTGCCAGCAGCTCTCGTCCTCCAGCGGGGGGTTACGAGCAGTACTTC,CASSSRPPAGGYEQYF
TRBJ1-6,many,TRBD1,TRBV9,TGTGCCAGCAGCCCGGGACAGGGGGCCCATTCACCCCTCCACTTT,CASSPGQGAHSPLHF
TRBJ1-4,-,-,TRBV12-3/TRBV12-4,TGTGCCAGCAGTCGACAGGCAACTAATGAAAAACTGTTTTTT,CASSRQATNEKLFF
TRBJ1-1,-,-,TRBV2,TGTGCCAGCAGTGTTATGAATGAAGCTTTCTTT,CASSVMNEAFF
TRBJ2-7,-,-,TRBV9,TGTGCCAGCAGCGTAAGCGGTAGCGAGTACGAGCAGTACTTC,CASSVSGSEYEQYF
TRBJ1-5,-,-,TRBV6-5,TGTGCCAGCAGTTGGGGACCACTTAGCAATCAGCCCCAGCATTTT,CASSWGPLSNQPQHF
TRBJ2-4,-,TRBD1,TRBV5-1,TGCGCCAGCAGGGACGGGACAGGGGAAAACATTCAGTACTTC,CASRDGTGENIQYF
TRBJ1-2,-,-,TRBV4-3,TGCGCCAGCAGCCAAGAAACCCGACTAGACTATGGCTACACCTTC,CASSQETRLDYGYTF
TRBJ1-1,-,-,TRBV2,TGTGCCAGCAATCCGCAAGCTTTCTTT,CASNPQAFF
TRBJ1-1,-,-,TRBV20-1,TGCAGTGCTACGATACAAGGACCGAACTACGGAGGAGCTTTCTTT,CSATIQGPNYGGAFF
TRBJ2-7,-,-,TRBV12-3/TRBV12-4,TGTGCCAGCAGTGTGATGTTGACCACTGAGCAGTACTTC,CASSVMLTTEQYF
TRBJ2-1,many,-,TRBV7-2,TGTGCCAGCAGTCTGGACCCCGGCGATGAGCAGTTCTTC,CASSLDPGDEQFF
TRBJ2-7,-,-,TRBV7-9,TGTGCCAGCAGCTTAGCAGTAGACGAGCAGTACTTC,CASSLAVDEQYF
TRBJ1-5,-,-,TRBV7-2,TGTGCCAGCAGCTCTACAGGGAGACTCAATCAGCCCCAGCATTTT,CASSSTGRLNQPQHF
TRBJ1-2,few,-,TRBV30,TGTGCCTGGAGTGCGGGGGATTCCTATGGCTACACCTTC,CAWSAGDSYGYTF
TRBJ1-1,-,-,TRBV29-1,TGCAGCGTTGTGCCTGAAGCTTTCTTT,CSVVPEAFF
TRBJ2-1,few,TRBD2,TRBV11-2,TGTGCCAGCAGCTCCTCAACGGGACTAGCGGGGGATGAGCAGTTCTTC,CASSSSTGLAGDEQFF
TRBJ2-1,few,-,TRBV5-5,TGTGCCAGCAGCTTAGAGGTCCCGGGGCTCGATGAGCAGTTCTTC,CASSLEVPGLDEQFF
TRBJ1-1,-,-,TRBV4-2,TGTGCCAGCAGCCAAGATAAGTCGACTTTCTTT,CASSQDKSTFF
TRBJ2-7,-,-,TRBV7-9,TGTGCCAGCAGCCTCCTTGGACCTTCCTACGAGCAGTACTTC,CASSLLGPSYEQYF
TRBJ2-5,few,-,TRBV12-3/TRBV12-4,TGTGCCAGCACCCAAGGGGTTACTCGGGAGACCCAGTACTTC,CASTQGVTRETQYF
TRBJ2-7,-,TRBD1,TRBV7-9,TGTGCCAGCAGCTTAGAGGGACAGGGTCTTTCTGCCTACGAGCAGTACTTC,CASSLEGQGLSAYEQYF
TRBJ2-1,many,TRBD2,TRBV19,TGTGCCAGTAGTATAGCGGTTGCGGGGGGTTACAATGAGCAGTTCTTC,CASSIAVAGGYNEQFF
TRBJ2-7,few,-,TRBV27,TGTGCCAGCAGGCCCTTAAATGGGGGTTCCTACGAGCAGTACTTC,CASRPLNGGSYEQYF
TRBJ2-5,few,-,TRBV5-1,TGCGCCAGCAGCCAGGGGACGGATCCCAATGGTCAAGAGACCCAGTACTTC,CASSQGTDPNGQETQYF
TRBJ2-5,-,TRBD2,TRBV2,TGTGCCAGCAGTGAACCGACTAGCGGGGGGACTAATGAGCAGTACTTC,CASSEPTSGGTNEQYF
TRBJ2-3,few,-,TRBV6-1,TGTGCCAGCAGAGACAGGGAAAAACTAGCGAGAGCCACAGATACGCAGTATTTT,CASRDREKLARATDTQYF
TRBJ2-7,few,-,TRBV20-1,TGCAGTGCTAGACCCAGGGATCGCTACGAGCAGTACTTC,CSARPRDRYEQYF
TRBJ2-5,many,-,TRBV5-1,TGCGCCAGCAGCTTGGCCGGCGGGGGCTACCAAGAGACCCAGTACTTC,CASSLAGGGYQETQYF
TRBJ2-7,-,-,TRBV15,TGTGCCACCAGCAGAGATAAGGGGGGGTCCTACGAGCAGTACTTC,CATSRDKGGSYEQYF
TRBJ2-7,many,TRBD2,TRBV20-1,TGCAGTGCTACCAAAGCGGGGGGCGAGCAGTACTTC,CSATKAGGEQYF